These 7 T cell receptor beta chains originate from one sample sequenced in a study of control samples from healthy donors and cancer patients. Repertoires were generated with immunoSEQ multiplex PCR, while TCRdb's copy carries only in-frame clones and drops some. The data contain over 150,000 clones, 90% of them singletons. Sequencing input: blood. These receptor sequences come from a woman aged 50 to 60 in good health.

The gene calls are TRBV6-5 and TRBJ2-7, with D uncertain. This CDR3 has 13 amino acids. Germline V gene sequence: CDR1 MNHEY, CDR2 SVGAGI. Trimming stripped 7 bases from V and 3 bases from J, with 13 bases between. CDR3 sequence reads: CASTLGNLYEQYF. For the CDR3, the DNA is TGTGCCAGCACCCTGGGGAACCTCTACGAGCAGTACTTC.

This sequence joins TRBV9 and TRBJ1-1, with 8 bases that match TRBD1. Germline CDR1 is SGDLS and CDR2 is YYNGEE. The CDR3 consists of 15 residues. V lost 4 bases, J lost 0 bases, and 5 bases stayed unmatched. The CDR3: CASSLMTGVNTEAFF. The CDR3, as DNA: TGTGCCAGCAGCCTAATGACAGGGGTGAACACTGAAGCTTTCTTT.

The chain has TRBV28 and TRBJ2-7; D is possibly TRBD2 (7 bases). Germline CDR1 is MDHEN and CDR2 is SYDVKM. Trimming left V 2 bases short and J 2 bases short, with 13 bases between. The CDR3 sequence is 15 residues long. CDR3 DNA: TGTGCCAGCAGTTTACTTTGGGGGGGGCCCTACGAGCAGTACTTC. Protein product: CASSLLWGGPYEQYF.

Comment on this clone: The same CDR3 also results from other DNA sequences found in this sample. The chain is built from TRBV7-3 and TRBJ2-2; TRBD1 or TRBD2 may be the D gene (5 bases each). V lost 2 bases, J lost 1 base, and 8 bases lay in between. The CDR3 has 15 residues. The germline V gene encodes CDR1 SGHTA and CDR2 FQGTGA. The CDR3 DNA follows: TGTGCCAGCAGCTTAGGGACGGGGAACACCGGGGAGCTGTTTTTT. Encoded protein: CASSLGTGNTGELFF.

This clone has more than one count but fewer than ten. The CDR3 sequence: CASSSGGLDEQYF. DNA of the CDR3: TGTGCCAGCAGCTCAGGGGGCTTAGACGAGCAGTACTTC. The chain couples TRBV28 to TRBJ2-7; 8 bases fit TRBD1. This CDR3 is 13 amino acids long. V lost 6 bases and J lost 5; bases outside the gene matches: 6. Germline lookup yields CDR1 MDHEN and CDR2 SYDVKM.

This clone was observed a single time. The rearrangement links TRBV9 to TRBJ2-3; 9 bases align to TRBD1. CDR1 and CDR2 from the germline V gene are SGDLS and YYNGEE. V lost 4 bases, J lost 2 bases, and 5 bases stayed unmatched. The CDR3 contains 15 residues. The CDR3 here is CASSTGQGYTDTQYF. The CDR3 nucleotides are TGTGCCAGCAGCACAGGACAGGGGTACACAGATACGCAGTATTTT.

V gene TRBV28 combines with J gene TRBJ1-3, with 7 bases identical to TRBD1. J gave up 3 bases and V 4 bases, and 3 bases lay outside the gene matches. Per the germline V gene, CDR1 is MDHEN and CDR2 is SYDVKM. The CDR3 runs 14 residues. Written as DNA, the CDR3 is TGTGCCAGCAGTTCGACAGGGAATGGAAACACCATATATTTT. Its protein is CASSSTGNGNTIYF.